The 5 T cell receptor beta chains given below trace back to one sample, sequenced in a study of T cell changes during pregnancy in multiple sclerosis. Sequencing used immunoSEQ multiplex PCR; TCRdb keeps in-frame clones, though not all of them. The repertoire holds 70,000 to 90,000 clones, with approximately 90% as singletons. Sequenced here: PBMCs, sampled in the first trimester of pregnancy. The receptors stem from a female donor in good health, serving as a control in a pregnancy study. Some clones in this sample may be carry-over from other donors' samples.

This rearrangement joins TRBV4-1 to TRBJ2-7, with 9 bases lining up with TRBD2. Germline V gene data show CDR1 as MGHRA and CDR2 as YSYEKL. V was clipped by 6 bases and J by 2 bases; unmatched bases: 14. The CDR3 contains 17 residues. The CDR3 DNA sequence: TGCGCCAGCAGTCTACAATATAGCGGGGGCGGTCCCTACGAGCAGTACTTC. As protein: CASSLQYSGGGPYEQYF.

This sequence joins TRBV27 and TRBJ2-7; 9 bases are a match to TRBD2. J lost 4 bases, V lost 3 bases, and 7 bases had no gene match. Germline V lookup: CDR1 MNHEY, CDR2 SMNVEV (reference sequence). CDR3 size: 15 residues. The CDR3 region is CASSLDSGGGYEQYF. The CDR3 coding sequence is TGTGCCAGCAGTTTGGATAGCGGGGGTGGATACGAGCAGTACTTC.

The rearrangement uses TRBV5-1 and TRBJ2-2; TRBD1 matches at 7 bases. In germline, CDR1 is SGHRS, CDR2 YFSETQ. V lost 4 bases and J lost 2; bases outside the gene matches: 5. The CDR3 totals 15 residues. The DNA for the CDR3 is TGCGCCAGCAGCCAGGGACAGCCTAACACCGGGGAGCTGTTTTTT. Protein: CASSQGQPNTGELFF. Complete variable domain (other parts from reference TRBV5-1 and TRBJ2-2): KAGVTQTPRYLIKTRGQQVTLSCSPISGHRSVSWYQQTPGQGLQFLFEYFSETQRNKGNFPGRFSGRQFSNSRSEMNVSTLELGDSALYLCASSQGQPNTGELFFGEGSRLTVL.

This clone was picked up one time. This rearrangement joins TRBV4-1 to TRBJ1-4, with D hard to call. V lost 4 bases and J 0 bases, leaving 9 bases between the germline ends. The length of the CDR3 is 15 residues. Germline CDR1 and CDR2: MGHRA and YSYEKL. In nucleotides, the CDR3 is TGCGCCAGCAGCCGACCCGGGACAACTAATGAAAAACTGTTTTTT. Amino acid sequence: CASSRPGTTNEKLFF.

The chain recombines TRBV5-4 with TRBJ1-1, with 10 bases identical to TRBD1. The CDR3 loop spans 14 amino acids. From germline, CDR1 is SGHNT and CDR2 YYREEE (reference sequence). J lost 3 bases, V lost 3 bases, and 2 bases had no gene match. CDR3 DNA sequence: TGTGCCAGCAGCTCCGGACAGGGGGACACTGAAGCTTTCTTT. Amino acids: CASSSGQGDTEAFF.